The 19 T cell receptor beta chains presented below share a single source sample, sequenced in a study of T cells in Graves' hyperthyroidism and ophthalmopathy. There were TCR beta CDR3 regions amplified from RNA transcripts. HTBI primers were employed in a first-round RT-PCR of the TCR CDR3. TCRdb passed the multiplex PCR reads through MiXCR, listing each CDR3 protein once. Here the sample spans about 570,000 distinct CDR3 sequences, 40% to 55% being singletons. Input material: peripheral blood or thyroid tissue (not recorded which). The receptor source for this set is an adult woman with Graves' disease, either hyperthyroidism or ophthalmopathy (not recorded which).

This chain uses TRBV15 with TRBJ2-6, with unresolved D. The V gene lost 1 base and the J gene lost 5 bases, with 0 bases spanning the gap. The germline gives CDR1 LNHNV, CDR2 YYDKDF (reference sequence). The CDR3 sequence is 12 residues long. Here the CDR3 DNA reads TGTGCCACCAGCAGAGGGGCCAACGTCCTGACTTTC. As protein: CATSRGANVLTF.

About this clonotype: The conserved phenylalanine or tryptophan normally closing the CDR3 is absent here, so this likely arose from a read error. Because the CDR3's place on the DNA is in doubt, the DNA is left out and the CDR3 is given as listed by TCRdb. V and J are TRBV5-1 and TRBJ1-6; the D call of TRBD1 is as the table states it, not checked on the DNA. The CDR3 length is 9 residues, termini included. Germline values: CDR1 SGHRS, CDR2 YFSETQ. This CDR3 is CASSPDSNY.

This clonotype was seen ten or more times. This rearrangement joins TRBV5-1 to TRBJ2-2; weak D call: TRBD1 (6 bases). This CDR3 spans 15 amino acids. Germline CDR1 reads SGHRS; CDR2 reads YFSETQ. Trimming took 3 bases from V and 3 from J, leaving 12 bases between them. CDR3 nucleotides: TGCGCCAGCAGCTCCGCTGGACAGCACACCGGGGAGCTGTTTTTT. Amino acid sequence: CASSSAGQHTGELFF.

This clonotype has ten or more counts. The rearrangement links TRBV20-1 to TRBJ2-7; the D call may be TRBD1 or TRBD2 (5 bases each). CDR3 length: 16 amino acids. Trimming cost V 8 bases and J 4 bases, with 27 bases left between them. CDR1 is DFQATT, CDR2 SNEGSKA, per germline (reference sequence). The CDR3 loop reads CSSPRDPALKFYEQYF. Written as DNA, the CDR3 is TGCAGTTCACCCCGGGACCCGGCACTCAAATTTTACGAGCAGTACTTC.

This clonotype was detected a few times. This chain joins TRBV6-1 and TRBJ2-7; D not certain. The germline CDR1 and CDR2 sequences are MNHNS and SASEGT. V gave up 7 bases and J gave up 6 bases, with 13 bases separating them. This CDR3 has 12 residues. The CDR3 region is CASTAARIEQYF. Written as DNA, the CDR3 is TGTGCCAGCACGGCGGCGAGAATCGAGCAGTACTTC.

The CDR3 region is CAISLTDRAAEHF. DNA of the CDR3: TGTGCCATCAGCTTAACAGACAGGGCCGCCGAGCATTTT. The chain carries TRBV10-3 and TRBJ1-5, with TRBD1 identical over 7 bases. The J segment lost 14 bases and the V segment lost 6 bases, leaving 13 bases of the junction unmatched. Germline V gene lookup returns CDR1 ENHRY and CDR2 SYGVKD. This CDR3 spans 13 amino acids.

The chain is built from TRBV10-3 and TRBJ2-7; TRBD1 agrees at 7 bases. This CDR3 is 13 amino acids long. Per the germline V gene, CDR1 is ENHRY and CDR2 is SYGVKD. V lost 6 bases and J lost 3; bases outside the gene matches: 5. The CDR3 nucleotides are TGTGCCATCAGGACCGGGACAGACTACGAGCAGTACTTC. Residues: CAIRTGTDYEQYF.

This clonotype was counted between two and nine times. The rearrangement joins TRBV7-9 to TRBJ2-7; 10 bases line up with TRBD2. V lost 6 bases, J lost 4 bases, and 9 bases stayed unmatched. The CDR3 length is 15 residues. CDR1 and CDR2 (germline): SEHNR, FQNEAQ (reference sequence). In nucleotides, the CDR3 is TGTGCCAGCAGTGACGAGCGGGAGGGCCTTTACGAGCAGTACTTC. Protein product: CASSDEREGLYEQYF.

This clonotype was detected ten times or more. Here the CDR3 DNA reads TGTGCCAGCAGCCGAGGACAGTACGACACTGAAGCTTTCTTT. This translates into CASSRGQYDTEAFF. The chain couples TRBV7-3 to TRBJ1-1, with a possible D match to TRBD1 (6 bases). The CDR3 is 14 residues long. Germline-derived CDR1 and CDR2 are SGHTA and FQGTGA. V was cut by 5 bases and J by 3 bases, with 13 bases left in between. Looking up the rest from reference TRBV7-3 and TRBJ1-1 gives the full variable domain: GAGVSQTPSNKVTEKGKYVELRCDPISGHTALYWYRQSLGQGPEFLIYFQGTGAADDSGLPNDRFFAVRPEGSVSTLKIQRTERGDSAVYLCASSRGQYDTEAFFGQGTRLTVV.

The chain employs TRBV7-9 and TRBJ2-5; a possible D gene is TRBD2 (5 bases). Germline V gene data show CDR1 as SEHNR and CDR2 as FQNEAQ (reference sequence). This CDR3 is built from 14 residues. Trimming removed 6 bases from V and 5 bases from J, with 16 bases in between. The CDR3 here is CASRHKGGWETQYF. Here the CDR3 DNA reads TGTGCCAGCAGACATAAAGGAGGTTGGGAGACCCAGTACTTC. The full variable domain, completed using reference TRBV7-9 and TRBJ2-5, is DTGVSQNPRHKITKRGQNVTFRCDPISEHNRLYWYRQTLGQGPEFLTYFQNEAQLEKSRLLSDRFSAERPKGSFSTLEIQRTEQGDSAMYLCASRHKGGWETQYFGPGTRLLVL.

The V gene is TRBV10-2, the J gene TRBJ2-7; 10 bases agree with TRBD2. The V gene's germline CDR1 is WSHSY and CDR2 SAAADI. The V segment lost 10 bases and the J segment 1 base; nucleotides outside the gene matches: 7. The CDR3 has 14 amino acids. Written as DNA, the CDR3 is TGCGCCACCCTTAGCGGGGGGCTTTCCTACGAGCAGTACTTC. This encodes CATLSGGLSYEQYF.

This clonotype was detected many times. The chain carries TRBV6-6 and TRBJ1-2, with D unclear. V was trimmed by 7 bases and J by 6 bases, leaving 15 bases between them. Germline CDR1 reads MNHNY; CDR2 reads SVGAGI (reference sequence). This CDR3 spans 13 amino acids. This chain's CDR3 is CASKVLDGNGYTF. The CDR3 DNA sequence: TGTGCCAGCAAAGTCCTCGACGGAAATGGCTACACCTTC.

This clonotype was found many times. The chain combines TRBV6-1 with TRBJ1-5; 7 nucleotides line up with TRBD1. Trimming at V came to 11 bases and at J to 4 bases, leaving 14 bases not matched to a gene. The CDR3 is 15 residues long. Germline V gene lookup returns CDR1 MNHNS and CDR2 SASEGT. CDR3 sequence: CAPDPGTAKNQPQHF. Written as DNA, the CDR3 is TGTGCCCCCGACCCGGGGACAGCCAAAAATCAGCCCCAGCATTTT.

The chain recombines TRBV7-6 with TRBJ2-5, with D tentatively TRBD2 (7 bases). The CDR3 has 15 residues. Germline CDR1 is SGHVS and CDR2 is FNYEAQ. The V and J ends lost 0 bases and 8 bases respectively, with 16 bases between them. The CDR3 is CASSLAGGGEATQYF. The CDR3 coding sequence is TGTGCCAGCAGCTTAGCGGGGGGGGGCGAGGCTACCCAGTACTTC. The full variable domain, in which reference TRBV7-6 and TRBJ2-5 provide the parts outside the CDR3, is GAGVSQSPRYKVTKRGQDVALRCDPISGHVSLYWYRQALGQGPEFLTYFNYEAQQDKSGLPNDRFSAERPEGSISTLTIQRTEQRDSAMYRCASSLAGGGEATQYFGPGTRLLVL.

This clonotype occurred a few times. This sequence joins TRBV28 and TRBJ2-7, with 10 bases matching TRBD2. CDR1 and CDR2 from the germline V gene are MDHEN and SYDVKM. The CDR3 has 14 amino acids. V trimming: 2 bases; J trimming: 6 bases; junction bases outside the gene matches: 4. Written as DNA, the CDR3 is TGTGCCAGCAGTTTAGGTCTAGCGGGAGCCGAGCAGTACTTC. Its translation is CASSLGLAGAEQYF.

This clonotype appeared many times. The chain uses TRBV12-3 or TRBV12-4 and TRBJ2-7; 9 bases agree with TRBD1. J was trimmed by 11 bases and V by 4 bases; bases with no gene match: 12. This CDR3 contains 14 residues. CDR3 sequence: CASSSGTGNVLEYF. The CDR3 coding sequence is TGTGCCAGCAGTTCCGGGACAGGGAATGTGTTGGAGTACTTC.

The chain recombines TRBV7-2 with TRBJ2-2; 8 bases align to TRBD2. Germline assignment: CDR1 SGHTA and CDR2 FQGNSA. Unmatched junction bases numbered 9, after V lost 5 bases and J lost 4 bases. This CDR3 has 16 amino acids. The chain's CDR3 is CASSQHRGTSTGELFF. The DNA of the CDR3 is TGTGCCAGCAGCCAGCACCGGGGGACTAGCACCGGGGAGCTGTTTTTT.

This clonotype was counted at least ten times. Here the CDR3 reads CASSSTKQGWNYGYTF. For the CDR3, the DNA is TGTGCCAGCAGCTCAACGAAACAGGGTTGGAACTATGGCTACACCTTC. The genes are TRBV7-9 and TRBJ1-2; the D gene is possibly TRBD1 (6 bases). Trimming removed 4 bases at V and 2 bases at J, with 17 bases between. Germline V CDR1 and CDR2: SEHNR, FQNEAQ (reference sequence). The CDR3 runs 16 residues.

The gene calls are TRBV20-1 and TRBJ1-2, with 8 positions matching TRBD1. The germline V gene has CDR1 DFQATT and CDR2 SNEGSKA (reference sequence). V was clipped by 6 bases and J by 7 bases; unmatched bases: 4. This CDR3 is built from 11 residues. CDR3: CSATGGGGYTF. The DNA for the CDR3 is TGCAGTGCCACAGGGGGAGGTGGCTACACCTTC.